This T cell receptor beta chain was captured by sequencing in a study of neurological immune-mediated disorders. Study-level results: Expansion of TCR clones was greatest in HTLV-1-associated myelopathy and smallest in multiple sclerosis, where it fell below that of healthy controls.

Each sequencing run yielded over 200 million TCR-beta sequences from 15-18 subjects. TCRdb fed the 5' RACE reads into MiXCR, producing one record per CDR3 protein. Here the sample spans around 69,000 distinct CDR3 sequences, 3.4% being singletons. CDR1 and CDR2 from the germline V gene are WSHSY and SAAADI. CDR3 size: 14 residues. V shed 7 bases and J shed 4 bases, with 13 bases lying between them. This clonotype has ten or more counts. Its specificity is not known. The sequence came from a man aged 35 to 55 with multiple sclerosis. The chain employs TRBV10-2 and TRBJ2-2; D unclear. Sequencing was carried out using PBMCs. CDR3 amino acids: CASISQARTGELFF. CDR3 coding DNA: TGCGCCAGCATTTCCCAGGCTCGCACCGGGGAGCTGTTTTTT.